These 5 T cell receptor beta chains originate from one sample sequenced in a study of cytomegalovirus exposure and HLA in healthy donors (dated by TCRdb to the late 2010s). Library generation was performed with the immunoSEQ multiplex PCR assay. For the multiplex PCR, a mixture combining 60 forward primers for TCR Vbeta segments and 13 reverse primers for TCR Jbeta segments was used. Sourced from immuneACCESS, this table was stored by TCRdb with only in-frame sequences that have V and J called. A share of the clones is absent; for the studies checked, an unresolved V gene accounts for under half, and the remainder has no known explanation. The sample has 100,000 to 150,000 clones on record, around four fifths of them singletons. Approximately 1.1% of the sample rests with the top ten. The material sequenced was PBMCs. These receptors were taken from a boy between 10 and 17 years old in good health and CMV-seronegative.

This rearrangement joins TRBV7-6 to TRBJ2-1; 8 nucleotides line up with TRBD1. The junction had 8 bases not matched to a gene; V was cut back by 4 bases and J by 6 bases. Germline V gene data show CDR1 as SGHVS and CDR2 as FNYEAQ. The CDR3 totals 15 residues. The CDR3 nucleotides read TGTGCCAGCAGCTCCCAGGGGGCCAGGGGCAATGAGCAGTTCTTC. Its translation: CASSSQGARGNEQFF.

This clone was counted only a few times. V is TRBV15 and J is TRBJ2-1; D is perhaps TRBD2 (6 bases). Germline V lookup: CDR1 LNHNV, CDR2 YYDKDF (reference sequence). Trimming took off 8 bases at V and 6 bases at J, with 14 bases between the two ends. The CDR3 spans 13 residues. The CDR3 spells CATSRGTVNEQFF. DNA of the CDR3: TGTGCCACCTCTCGCGGGACCGTCAATGAGCAGTTCTTC.

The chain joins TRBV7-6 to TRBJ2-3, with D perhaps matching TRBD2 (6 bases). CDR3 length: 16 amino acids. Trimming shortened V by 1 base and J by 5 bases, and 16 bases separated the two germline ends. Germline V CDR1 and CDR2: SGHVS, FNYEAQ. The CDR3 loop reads CASSLVGTPGGDTQYF. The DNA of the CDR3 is TGTGCCAGCAGCTTAGTAGGGACCCCCGGGGGAGATACGCAGTATTTT.

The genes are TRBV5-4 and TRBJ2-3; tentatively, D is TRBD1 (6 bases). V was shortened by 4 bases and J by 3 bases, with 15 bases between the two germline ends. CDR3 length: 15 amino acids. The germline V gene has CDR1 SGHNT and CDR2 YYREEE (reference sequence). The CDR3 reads CASSPTGGRTDTQYF. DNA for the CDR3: TGTGCCAGCAGCCCGACAGGTGGGAGAACAGATACGCAGTATTTT.

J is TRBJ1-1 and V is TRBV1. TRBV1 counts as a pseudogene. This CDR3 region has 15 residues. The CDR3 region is CTSSLRRGGESEAFF. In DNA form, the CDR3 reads TGCACCAGCAGCCTTCGGAGGGGTGGAGAATCTGAAGCTTTCTTT.